One T cell receptor (beta chain) is described in this entry. This record comes from a study of blood T cell repertoires in COVID-19. Study-level information: Italy, Spain and the United States were the sources of the convalescent and acute COVID-19 samples. PBMCs, B-cell-depleted T cells, or T cells provided the cDNA or gDNA that made up the material.

There are 14 residues in the CDR3. CDR1 MDHEN and CDR2 SYDVKM come from the germline V gene. Unmatched junction bases numbered 6, after V lost 6 bases and J lost 5 bases. Seattle's cohort entered during active infection and was followed longitudinally. Per the original methods: Amplified reference gene primers provided the basis for estimating nucleated cell counts. Produced via immunoSEQ multiplex PCR; TCRdb's table is partial and in-frame only. The DNA gave D and trimming, while V, J and clone size come from that table. The table records about 330,000 clones, approximately 90% of them present only once.

This sequence was found in a man aged 25-45 years with COVID-19, enrolled during active disease. V is TRBV28 and J is TRBJ1-5, with 8 positions matching TRBD1. The sequenced sample was peripheral blood. CDR3 residues: CASRRAGGDQPQHF. In DNA form, the CDR3 reads TGTGCCAGCAGAAGAGCAGGGGGCGATCAGCCCCAGCATTTT. Together with reference TRBV28 and TRBJ1-5, the CDR3 gives the full variable domain: DVKVTQSSRYLVKRTGEKVFLECVQDMDHENMFWYRQDPGLGLRLIYFSYDVKMKEKGDIPEGYSVSREKKERFSLILESASTNQTSMYLCASRRAGGDQPQHFGDGTRLSIL.